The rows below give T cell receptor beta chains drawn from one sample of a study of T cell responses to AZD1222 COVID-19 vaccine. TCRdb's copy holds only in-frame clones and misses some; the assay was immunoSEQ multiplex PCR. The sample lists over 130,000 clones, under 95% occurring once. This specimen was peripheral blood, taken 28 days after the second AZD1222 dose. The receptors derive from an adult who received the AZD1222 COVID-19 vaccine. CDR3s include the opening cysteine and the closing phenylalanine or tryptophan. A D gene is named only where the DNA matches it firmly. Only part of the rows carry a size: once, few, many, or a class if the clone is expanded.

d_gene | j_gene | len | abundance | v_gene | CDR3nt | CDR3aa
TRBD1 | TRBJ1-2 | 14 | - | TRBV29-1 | TGCAGCGTGCGTCCCGGGACAGGGGTGGGTGGCTACACCTTC | CSVRPGTGVGGYTF
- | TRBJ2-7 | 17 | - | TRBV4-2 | TGTGCCAGCAGCCAAGATCAGGAACGCCGAAGCTCCTACGAGCAGTACTTC | CASSQDQERRSSYEQYF
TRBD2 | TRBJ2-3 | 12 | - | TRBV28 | TGTGCCAGCAGCCCATCTAGCGGGAGTGGGTATTTT | CASSPSSGSGYF
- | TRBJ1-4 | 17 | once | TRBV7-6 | TGTGCCAGCAGTTTGTGGGGGCTGGGCAGCTCGAATGAAAAACTGTTTTTT | CASSLWGLGSSNEKLFF
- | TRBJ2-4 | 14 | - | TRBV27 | TGTGCCAGCAGCGGCTGGGCAGGGCAAAACATTCAGTACTTC | CASSGWAGQNIQYF
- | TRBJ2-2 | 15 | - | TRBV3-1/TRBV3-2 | TGTGCCAGCAGCCAAGGCAGCGTTGGCACCGGGGAGCTGTTTTTT | CASSQGSVGTGELFF
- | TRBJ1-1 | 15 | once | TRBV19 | TGTGCCAGTAGTATAGGGCAGGGGAAGAACACTGAAGCTTTCTTT | CASSIGQGKNTEAFF
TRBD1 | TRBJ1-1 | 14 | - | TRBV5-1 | TGCGCCAGCAACACACAGGGGGCGGGCACTGAAGCTTTCTTT | CASNTQGAGTEAFF
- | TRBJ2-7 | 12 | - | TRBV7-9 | TGTGCCAGCAGCTTAGACACCTACGAGCAGTACTTC | CASSLDTYEQYF
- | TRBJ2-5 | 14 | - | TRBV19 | TGTGCCAGTAGTTCCGGAGGGGTTCAAGAGACCCAGTACTTC | CASSSGGVQETQYF